The next 29 T cell receptor beta chains were all read from a single sample in a study of CD8+ T cells in alopecia areata. Treatment of the sample: oral pan-JAK inhibitor, 5-10 mg twice daily. cDNA serving as the sequencing template came from extracted, reverse transcribed RNA. Profiling relied on immunoSEQ multiplex PCR, and the TCRdb table lists in-frame clones only, not all of them. Of 250,000 to 300,000 clones listed, 58% were seen once; the top ten hold less than 2%. The sequencing here drew on CD4+ T cells sorted from blood, taken at week 24, from a patient treated with tofacitinib. The receptors stem from a human donor with alopecia areata.

The V and J genes are TRBV4-3 and TRBJ2-7, with D possibly being TRBD1 or TRBD2 (5 bases each). The CDR3 sequence is 15 residues long. From germline, CDR1 is LGHNA and CDR2 YSLEER. Trimming took 0 bases from V and 3 from J, leaving 12 bases between them. CDR3 loop: CASSQEGVRVYEQYF. The CDR3 DNA reads TGCGCCAGCAGCCAAGAGGGGGTGAGGGTCTACGAGCAGTACTTC.

The J gene is TRBJ2-5, the V gene TRBV19, with D perhaps matching TRBD1 (6 bases). The CDR3 is made up of 12 amino acids. V dropped 10 bases and J dropped 2 bases, with 11 bases sitting between them. CDR1 is LNHDA, CDR2 SQIVND, per germline (reference sequence). DNA for the CDR3: TGTGCCACCCAAGGACAGCAAGAGACCCAGTACTTC. Amino acid sequence: CATQGQQETQYF.

This clone has only one observation. The CDR3 reads CASSFIGSSNQPQHF. The CDR3 DNA follows: TGTGCCAGCAGTTTCATCGGATCCTCAAATCAGCCCCAGCATTTT. The chain joins TRBV27 to TRBJ1-5; D is ambiguous. In germline, CDR1 is MNHEY, CDR2 SMNVEV (reference sequence). Trimming removed 3 bases from V and 4 bases from J, with 13 bases in between. This CDR3 region has 15 residues.

The V call is TRBV29-1, the J call TRBJ1-2; D unclear. The CDR3 spans 15 residues. The V end lost 2 bases, the J end lost 0 bases, and 13 bases lay between the germline ends. Germline V gene sequence: CDR1 SQVTM, CDR2 ANQGSEA. The DNA for the CDR3 is TGCAGCGTTGAATCCGGTTTCCGAGCTAACTATGGCTACACCTTC. This sequence encodes CSVESGFRANYGYTF.

In its sample, this clone was seen a few times. This chain connects TRBV30 to TRBJ1-2, with D possibly being TRBD1 (5 bases). The CDR3 is 13 residues long. Trimming removed 7 bases from V and 0 bases from J, with 12 bases in between. CDR1 GTSNPN and CDR2 SVGIG come from the germline V gene (reference sequence). The CDR3 here is CASVRGANYGYTF. The CDR3, as DNA: TGTGCCTCCGTCCGGGGGGCTAACTATGGCTACACCTTC.

This rearrangement joins TRBV15 to TRBJ2-1; perhaps TRBD1 as D (6 bases). The ends were cut back, 9 bases at V and 4 bases at J, with 19 bases in the middle. The germline V gene encodes CDR1 LNHNV and CDR2 YYDKDF (reference sequence). CDR3 length equals 15 residues. The DNA for the CDR3 is TGTGCCACAGAACCTACAGGGCACCCTTACAATGAGCAGTTCTTC. Amino acids: CATEPTGHPYNEQFF.

This chain joins TRBV28 and TRBJ2-3; D possibly corresponds to TRBD2 (6 bases). Germline V gives CDR1 MDHEN, CDR2 SYDVKM. The CDR3 is 15 amino acids. V lost 4 bases and J 1 base, leaving 12 bases between the germline ends. The CDR3 protein is CASSSGVSRTDTQYF. The CDR3 DNA sequence: TGTGCCAGCAGTTCGGGGGTAAGCCGCACAGATACGCAGTATTTT. The variable domain in full, with the rest retrieved from reference TRBV28 and TRBJ2-3, is DVKVTQSSRYLVKRTGEKVFLECVQDMDHENMFWYRQDPGLGLRLIYFSYDVKMKEKGDIPEGYSVSREKKERFSLILESASTNQTSMYLCASSSGVSRTDTQYFGPGTRLTVL.

The J gene is TRBJ2-5, the V gene TRBV27, with D uncertain. The end of the DNA fits TRBJ2-7 better, so the J call may be wrong. The CDR3 extends over 15 amino acids. Germline CDR1 and CDR2: MNHEY and SMNVEV (reference sequence). The CDR3 is CASSFDFRSSYEQYF. DNA for the CDR3: TGTGCCAGCAGTTTTGATTTCAGGAGCTCCTACGAGCAGTACTTC.

CDR3 amino acids: CASSSSGTVYGYTF. The CDR3 DNA follows: TGTGCCAGCAGTTCCTCCGGGACAGTCTATGGCTACACCTTC. V gene TRBV28 combines with J gene TRBJ1-2; 7 bases match TRBD1. The CDR3 has 14 residues. Germline V gives CDR1 MDHEN, CDR2 SYDVKM. V gave up 4 bases and J gave up 4 bases; unmatched junction bases: 6.

This clone occurred a few times. The CDR3 here is CAIGTGLNYGYTF. In DNA form, the CDR3 reads TGTGCCATCGGAACAGGGCTGAACTATGGCTACACCTTC. V and J are TRBV10-3 and TRBJ1-2; D may be TRBD1 (6 bases). CDR1 ENHRY and CDR2 SYGVKD come from the germline V gene. The germline V and J ends were trimmed by 8 bases and 2 bases, with 12 bases remaining between them. The CDR3 loop spans 13 amino acids.

This chain links TRBV5-1 with TRBJ2-5; 11 positions match TRBD2. Trimming cost V 4 bases and J 2 bases; bases outside gene matches: 7. CDR1 and CDR2 (germline): SGHRS, YFSETQ. This CDR3 comprises 16 residues. The CDR3 is CASSRMTSGAQETQYF. In nucleotides, the CDR3 is TGCGCCAGCAGCCGAATGACTAGCGGGGCACAAGAGACCCAGTACTTC.

The V and J genes are TRBV5-1 and TRBJ2-7; the D is unclear. This CDR3 spans 13 amino acids. V gave up 1 base and J gave up 0 bases, with 5 bases separating them. CDR1 is SGHRS, CDR2 YFSETQ, per germline. In DNA, the CDR3 is TGCGCCAGCAGCTTGCCAAGCTCCTACGAGCAGTACTTC. It is translated as CASSLPSSYEQYF.

This clone has only a few counts. This chain connects TRBV7-2 to TRBJ2-1, with 10 bases matching TRBD2. J was trimmed by 4 bases and V by 3 bases; bases with no gene match: 3. CDR1 and CDR2 from the germline V gene are SGHTA and FQGNSA. CDR3 length equals 15 residues. Here the CDR3 reads CASSFGLAEYNEQFF. Written as DNA, the CDR3 is TGTGCCAGCAGCTTCGGACTAGCGGAATACAATGAGCAGTTCTTC.

The V and J genes are TRBV28 and TRBJ2-1; 7 bases match TRBD2. Germline loops: CDR1 MDHEN, CDR2 SYDVKM. After removal of 6 bases from V and 4 bases from J, the junction contained 12 bases not matched to a gene. The CDR3 is made up of 16 amino acids. DNA of the CDR3: TGTGCCAGCAGCCCCGCCCGGACTAGTACTTACAATGAGCAGTTCTTC. This translates into CASSPARTSTYNEQFF. Based on the CDR3 plus reference TRBV28 and TRBJ2-1, the full variable domain is DVKVTQSSRYLVKRTGEKVFLECVQDMDHENMFWYRQDPGLGLRLIYFSYDVKMKEKGDIPEGYSVSREKKERFSLILESASTNQTSMYLCASSPARTSTYNEQFFGPGTRLTVL.

The chain combines TRBV5-4 with TRBJ2-1, with 10 bases that match TRBD2. Per germline, CDR1 SGHNT and CDR2 YYREEE (reference sequence). The CDR3 loop spans 17 amino acids. Trimming took 5 bases from V and 6 from J; bases not matched to a gene: 14. The CDR3: CASRPRGGLASLNEQFF. The CDR3 DNA is TGTGCCAGCAGGCCCCGGGGGGGACTAGCGTCGCTCAATGAGCAGTTCTTC.

As concerns this clone: Germline and junction disagree at one end, which may indicate a read error. The CDR3 region is CASSSSASGATDTQYF. In DNA form, the CDR3 reads TGTGCTAGCAGCTCCTCCGCGAGCGGGGCCACAGATACGCAGTATTTT. The V call is TRBV7-7, the J call TRBJ2-3; TRBD2 aligns across 7 bases. CDR1 SSHAT and CDR2 FNYEAQ come from the germline V gene (reference sequence). The CDR3 runs to 16 residues.

This clone has just a few counts. The chain links TRBV5-1 to TRBJ2-2; TRBD1 aligns across 7 bases. Trimming took 4 bases from V and 7 from J; bases not matched to a gene: 7. This CDR3 region has 14 residues. Looked up from germline, CDR1 is SGHRS and CDR2 is YFSETQ. For the CDR3, the DNA is TGCGCCAGCAGCCCGGGACAGTCGATCGGGGAGCTGTTTTTT. The encoded protein is CASSPGQSIGELFF.

The gene calls are TRBV2 and TRBJ2-5, with TRBD2 matching 7 bases. J was trimmed by 2 bases and V by 10 bases; bases with no gene match: 13. The CDR3 sequence is 15 residues long. Germline assignment: CDR1 SNHLY and CDR2 FYNNEI. CDR3: CATNPNSSGQETQYF. The DNA of the CDR3 is TGTGCCACCAACCCCAACTCTAGCGGACAAGAGACCCAGTACTTC.

There are a few counts of this clone. V is TRBV30 and J is TRBJ1-6, with TRBD1 matching over 8 bases. Trimming at V came to 4 bases and at J to 7 bases, leaving 3 bases not matched to a gene. Looked up from germline, CDR1 is GTSNPN and CDR2 is SVGIG (reference sequence). The CDR3 runs to 13 residues. CDR3 region: CAWNWDRNSPLHF. CDR3 sequence (DNA): TGTGCCTGGAACTGGGACAGGAATTCACCCCTCCACTTT.

V is TRBV28 and J is TRBJ2-5; D gene unclear. The CDR3 runs 16 residues. Between the trimmed V and J ends, which lost 1 base and 0 bases, there was a span of 12 bases. Germline V gene sequence: CDR1 MDHEN, CDR2 SYDVKM. Here the CDR3 reads CASSLLTGSYQETQYF. The CDR3 coding sequence is TGTGCCAGCAGTTTATTGACTGGTTCGTACCAAGAGACCCAGTACTTC.

There are a few counts of this clone. The chain employs TRBV20-1 and TRBJ2-2; D unclear. CDR1 DFQATT and CDR2 SNEGSKA come from the germline V gene (reference sequence). CDR3 length equals 11 residues. V lost 5 bases to trimming and J lost 6 bases, with 7 bases between them. The CDR3 sequence: CSAPVAGELFF. The CDR3, as DNA: TGCAGTGCTCCAGTAGCCGGGGAGCTGTTTTTT.

This clone appeared a few times. The chain has TRBV28 and TRBJ1-1, with 10 bases aligning to TRBD1. Germline lookup yields CDR1 MDHEN and CDR2 SYDVKM. CDR3 length: 15 amino acids. V shed 10 bases and J 1 base; nucleotides not matched to a gene: 9. CDR3 in DNA: TGTGCCAAAGAGCCGGGACAGGGGACGAACACTGAAGCTTTCTTT. Translated, it gives CAKEPGQGTNTEAFF. Full variable domain (remainder filled in from reference TRBV28 and TRBJ1-1): DVKVTQSSRYLVKRTGEKVFLECVQDMDHENMFWYRQDPGLGLRLIYFSYDVKMKEKGDIPEGYSVSREKKERFSLILESASTNQTSMYLCAKEPGQGTNTEAFFGQGTRLTVV.

The DNA for the CDR3 is TGTGCCAGCAGACTCGACGGATACAATCAGCCCCAGCATTTT. It specifies CASRLDGYNQPQHF. The gene calls are TRBV4-2 and TRBJ1-5; D gene ambiguous. Trimming removed 6 bases at V and 3 bases at J, with 12 bases between. CDR3 length equals 14 residues. Germline V gene sequence: CDR1 LGHNA, CDR2 YNFKEQ.

The chain employs TRBV2 and TRBJ1-1; maybe TRBD1 (6 bases). The V and J ends lost 6 bases and 3 bases respectively, with 11 bases between them. Germline V gene data show CDR1 as SNHLY and CDR2 as FYNNEI. The length of the CDR3 is 13 residues. The CDR3 DNA sequence: TGTGCCAGCAGCGAACACAGGGACACTGAAGCTTTCTTT. Protein sequence: CASSEHRDTEAFF.

The chain has TRBV6-5 and TRBJ1-3; D might be TRBD1 (5 bases). The CDR3 is 13 residues long. V gave up 5 bases and J gave up 4 bases, with 9 bases separating them. The germline V gene has CDR1 MNHEY and CDR2 SVGAGI. This CDR3 reads CASSPNRGNTIYF. The DNA of the CDR3 is TGTGCCAGCAGTCCCAACAGGGGAAACACCATATATTTT.

This clone is a singleton in its sample. This chain connects TRBV30 to TRBJ2-1; D remains unclear. V was cut by 8 bases and J by 6 bases, with 11 bases left in between. This CDR3 comprises 11 residues. Per germline, CDR1 GTSNPN and CDR2 SVGIG (reference sequence). CDR3 nucleotide sequence: TGTGCCGGTGGGCTGTTCAATGAGCAGTTCTTC. Amino acids: CAGGLFNEQFF.

This clone was seen a single time. This sequence joins TRBV2 and TRBJ1-2; D is uncertain. The CDR3 contains 13 residues. Germline V gives CDR1 SNHLY, CDR2 FYNNEI. Trimming removed 6 bases from V and 2 bases from J, with 10 bases in between. In DNA form, the CDR3 reads TGTGCCAGCAGGCCCGACAAAAACTATGGCTACACCTTC. Protein product: CASRPDKNYGYTF. The full variable domain, its missing parts supplied by reference TRBV2 and TRBJ1-2, is EPEVTQTPSHQVTQMGQEVILRCVPISNHLYFYWYRQILGQKVEFLVSFYNNEISEKSEIFDDQFSVERPDGSNFTLKIRSTKLEDSAMYFCASRPDKNYGYTFGSGTRLTVV.

The gene calls are TRBV5-1 and TRBJ1-1; 10 nucleotides line up with TRBD1. V trimming: 3 bases; J trimming: 4 bases; junction bases outside the gene matches: 0. This CDR3 has 13 residues. In germline, CDR1 is SGHRS, CDR2 YFSETQ. In DNA form, the CDR3 reads TGCGCCAGCAGCTGGACAGGGGGCACTGAAGCTTTCTTT. This encodes CASSWTGGTEAFF.

The table lists this clone with a few counts. V gene TRBV19 combines with J gene TRBJ1-2; D call uncertain. With 5 bases removed from V and 3 bases from J, the gap between germline ends came to 19 bases. The germline V gene has CDR1 LNHDA and CDR2 SQIVND (reference sequence). CDR3 length: 16 amino acids. CDR3 coding DNA: TGTGCCAGTAGTGGATCCTCCGGGGTGAACTACTATGGCTACACCTTC. Translation gives CASSGSSGVNYYGYTF.